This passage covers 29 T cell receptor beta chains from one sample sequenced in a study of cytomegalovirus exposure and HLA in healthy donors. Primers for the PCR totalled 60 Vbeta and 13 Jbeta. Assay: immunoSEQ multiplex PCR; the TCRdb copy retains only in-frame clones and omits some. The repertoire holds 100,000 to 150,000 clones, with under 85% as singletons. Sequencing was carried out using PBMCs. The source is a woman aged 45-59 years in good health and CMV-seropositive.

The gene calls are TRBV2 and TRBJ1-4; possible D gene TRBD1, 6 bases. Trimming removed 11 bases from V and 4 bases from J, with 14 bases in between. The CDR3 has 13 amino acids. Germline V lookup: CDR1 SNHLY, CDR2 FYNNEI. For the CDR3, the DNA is TGTGCCGGACGCGGACAGATTAATGAAAAACTGTTTTTT. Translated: CAGRGQINEKLFF. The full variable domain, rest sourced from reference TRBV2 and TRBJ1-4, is EPEVTQTPSHQVTQMGQEVILRCVPISNHLYFYWYRQILGQKVEFLVSFYNNEISEKSEIFDDQFSVERPDGSNFTLKIRSTKLEDSAMYFCAGRGQINEKLFFGSGTQLSVL.

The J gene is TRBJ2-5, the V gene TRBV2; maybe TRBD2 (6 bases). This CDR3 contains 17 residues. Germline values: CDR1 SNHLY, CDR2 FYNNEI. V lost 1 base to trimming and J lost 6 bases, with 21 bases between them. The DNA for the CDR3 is TGTGCCAGCAGTGAAGAACGACGGGGGTATGTGGTGAAGACCCAGTACTTC. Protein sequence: CASSEERRGYVVKTQYF. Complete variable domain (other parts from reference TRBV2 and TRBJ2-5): EPEVTQTPSHQVTQMGQEVILRCVPISNHLYFYWYRQILGQKVEFLVSFYNNEISEKSEIFDDQFSVERPDGSNFTLKIRSTKLEDSAMYFCASSEERRGYVVKTQYFGPGTRLLVL.

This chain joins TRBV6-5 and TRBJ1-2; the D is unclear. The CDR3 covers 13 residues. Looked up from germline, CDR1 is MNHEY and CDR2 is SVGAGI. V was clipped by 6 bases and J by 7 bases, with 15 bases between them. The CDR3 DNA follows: TGTGCCAGCAGCCGATACTTCCTGTCTGGCTACACCTTC. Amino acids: CASSRYFLSGYTF.

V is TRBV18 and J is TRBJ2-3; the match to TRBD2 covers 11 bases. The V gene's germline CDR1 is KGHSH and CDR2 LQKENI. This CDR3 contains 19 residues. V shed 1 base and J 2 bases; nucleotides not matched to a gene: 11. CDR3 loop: CASSPLRASGGRTTDTQYF. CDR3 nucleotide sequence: TGTGCCAGCTCACCACTAAGGGCTAGCGGGGGGAGAACCACAGATACGCAGTATTTT. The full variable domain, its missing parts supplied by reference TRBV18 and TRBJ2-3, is NAGVMQNPRHLVRRRGQEARLRCSPMKGHSHVYWYRQLPEEGLKFMVYLQKENIIDESGMPKERFSAEFPKEGPSILRIQQVVRGDSAAYFCASSPLRASGGRTTDTQYFGPGTRLTVL.

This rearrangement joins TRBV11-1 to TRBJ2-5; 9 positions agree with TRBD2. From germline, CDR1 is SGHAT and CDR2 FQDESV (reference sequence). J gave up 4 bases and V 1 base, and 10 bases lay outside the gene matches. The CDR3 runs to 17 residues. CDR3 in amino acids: CASSLVGGTSIRETQYF. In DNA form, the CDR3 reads TGTGCCAGCAGCTTAGTAGGGGGGACTAGCATTCGAGAGACCCAGTACTTC. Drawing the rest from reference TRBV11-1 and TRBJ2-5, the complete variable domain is EAEVAQSPRYKITEKSQAVAFWCDPISGHATLYWYRQILGQGPELLVQFQDESVVDDSQLPKDRFSAERLKGVDSTLKIQPAELGDSAMYLCASSLVGGTSIRETQYFGPGTRLLVL.

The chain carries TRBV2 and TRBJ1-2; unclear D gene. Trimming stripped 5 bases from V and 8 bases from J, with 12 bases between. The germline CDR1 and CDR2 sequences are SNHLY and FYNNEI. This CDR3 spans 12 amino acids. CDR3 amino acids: CASSSSARGYTF. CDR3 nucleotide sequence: TGTGCCAGCAGTTCCTCGGCGCGGGGCTACACCTTC.

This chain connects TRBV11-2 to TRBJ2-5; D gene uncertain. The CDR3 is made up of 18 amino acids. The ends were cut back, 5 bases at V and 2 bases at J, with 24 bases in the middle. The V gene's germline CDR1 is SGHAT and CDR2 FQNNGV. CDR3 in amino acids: CASSPNSIPGPRQETQYF. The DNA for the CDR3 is TGTGCCAGCAGCCCCAACTCCATTCCAGGCCCAAGACAAGAGACCCAGTACTTC.

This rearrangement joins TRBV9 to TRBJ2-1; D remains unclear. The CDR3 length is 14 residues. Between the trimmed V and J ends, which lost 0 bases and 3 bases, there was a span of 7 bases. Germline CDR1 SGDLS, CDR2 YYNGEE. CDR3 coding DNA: TGTGCCAGCAGCGTAGGCACAAACTACAATGAGCAGTTCTTC. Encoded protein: CASSVGTNYNEQFF.

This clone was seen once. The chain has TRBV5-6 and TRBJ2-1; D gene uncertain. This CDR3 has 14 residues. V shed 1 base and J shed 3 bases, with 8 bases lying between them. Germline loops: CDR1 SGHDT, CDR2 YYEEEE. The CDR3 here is CASSLKLYYNEQFF. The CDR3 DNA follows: TGTGCCAGCAGCTTGAAGCTATACTACAATGAGCAGTTCTTC.

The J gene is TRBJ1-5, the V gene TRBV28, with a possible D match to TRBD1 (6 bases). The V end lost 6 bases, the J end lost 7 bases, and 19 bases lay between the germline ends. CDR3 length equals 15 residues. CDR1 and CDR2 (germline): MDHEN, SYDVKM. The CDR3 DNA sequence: TGTGCCAGCAGCGTCCGGACACCGAGGGGGCAGCCCCAGCATTTT. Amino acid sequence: CASSVRTPRGQPQHF.

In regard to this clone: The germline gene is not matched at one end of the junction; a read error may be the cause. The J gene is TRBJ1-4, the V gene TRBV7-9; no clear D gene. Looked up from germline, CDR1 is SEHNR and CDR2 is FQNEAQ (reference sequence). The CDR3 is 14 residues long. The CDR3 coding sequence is TGTTCCAGCACCCCGTATGCAACTAATGAAAAACTGTTTTTT. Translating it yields CSSTPYATNEKLFF.

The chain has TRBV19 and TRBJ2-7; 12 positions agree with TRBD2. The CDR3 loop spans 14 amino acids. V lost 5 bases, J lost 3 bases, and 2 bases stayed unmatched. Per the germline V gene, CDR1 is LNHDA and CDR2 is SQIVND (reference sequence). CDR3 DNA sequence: TGTGCCAGTAGTGGACTAGCGGGGAGCTACGAGCAGTACTTC. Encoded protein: CASSGLAGSYEQYF.

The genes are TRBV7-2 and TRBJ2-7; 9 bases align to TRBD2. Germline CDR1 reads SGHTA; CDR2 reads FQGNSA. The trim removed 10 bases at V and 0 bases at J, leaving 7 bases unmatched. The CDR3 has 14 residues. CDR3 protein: CATGTSGFSYEQYF. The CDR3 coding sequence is TGTGCCACCGGTACTAGCGGGTTCTCCTACGAGCAGTACTTC.

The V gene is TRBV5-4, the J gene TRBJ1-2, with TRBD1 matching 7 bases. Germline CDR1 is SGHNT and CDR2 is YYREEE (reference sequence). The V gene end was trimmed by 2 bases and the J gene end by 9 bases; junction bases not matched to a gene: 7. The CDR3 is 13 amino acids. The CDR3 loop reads CASSLQDRSSYTF. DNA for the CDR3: TGTGCCAGCAGCTTACAGGACAGGTCTAGCTACACCTTC. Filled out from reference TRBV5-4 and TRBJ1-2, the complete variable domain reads ETGVTQSPTHLIKTRGQQVTLRCSSQSGHNTVSWYQQALGQGPQFIFQYYREEENGRGNFPPRFSGLQFPNYSSELNVNALELDDSALYLCASSLQDRSSYTFGSGTRLTVV.

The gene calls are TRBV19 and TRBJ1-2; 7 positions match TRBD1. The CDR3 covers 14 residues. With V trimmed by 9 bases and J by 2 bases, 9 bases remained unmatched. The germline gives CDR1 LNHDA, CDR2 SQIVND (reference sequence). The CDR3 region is CASYDAGGNYGYTF. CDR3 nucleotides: TGTGCCAGCTACGACGCAGGGGGGAACTATGGCTACACCTTC.

The CDR3 bases are TGTGCCAGCAGCTTGAGCAGGGGGGACTCACCCCTCCACTTT. Translating it yields CASSLSRGDSPLHF. The genes are TRBV7-8 and TRBJ1-6; 7 bases are shared with TRBD1. Per germline, CDR1 SGHVS and CDR2 FQNEAQ. V shed 3 bases, J shed 10 bases, and the junction held 6 bases outside the gene matches. The CDR3 extends over 14 amino acids.

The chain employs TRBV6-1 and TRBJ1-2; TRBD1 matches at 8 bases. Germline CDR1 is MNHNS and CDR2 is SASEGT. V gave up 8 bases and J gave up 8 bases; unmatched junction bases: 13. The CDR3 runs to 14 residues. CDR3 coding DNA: TGTGCCAGCTTTTGGCAGGGGGCGCACTCCGGCTACACCTTC. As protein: CASFWQGAHSGYTF.

CDR3 nucleotide sequence: TGCGCCAGCAGCTTGGTTGTGGGGACAAACGAGCAGTACTTC. Residues: CASSLVVGTNEQYF. This sequence joins TRBV5-1 and TRBJ2-7; maybe TRBD1 (6 bases). Germline loops: CDR1 SGHRS, CDR2 YFSETQ. V lost 0 bases and J lost 5, with 12 bases in between. This CDR3 contains 14 residues.

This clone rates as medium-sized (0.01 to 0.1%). The CDR3, as DNA: TGTGCCAGCAGTGACCAGATAACAGATACGCAGTATTTT. Translated, it gives CASSDQITDTQYF. The chain combines TRBV25-1 with TRBJ2-3; no reliable D call. Germline CDR1 MGHDK, CDR2 SYGVNS. The V gene lost 3 bases and the J gene lost 3 bases, with 7 bases spanning the gap. The CDR3 is 13 residues long.

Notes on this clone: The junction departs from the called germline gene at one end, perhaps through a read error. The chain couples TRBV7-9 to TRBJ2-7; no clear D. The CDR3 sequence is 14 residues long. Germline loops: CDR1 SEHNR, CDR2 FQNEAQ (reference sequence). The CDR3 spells CSSSLGSHNYEQYF. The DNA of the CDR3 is TGTTCCAGCAGCTTAGGCAGTCACAACTACGAGCAGTACTTC.

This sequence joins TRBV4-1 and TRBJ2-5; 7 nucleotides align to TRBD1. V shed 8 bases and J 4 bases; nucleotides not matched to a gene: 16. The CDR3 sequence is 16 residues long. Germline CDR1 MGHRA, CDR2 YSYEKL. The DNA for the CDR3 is TGCGCCAGCCGAAAGCAGACAGGGACAAGGGGAGAGACCCAGTACTTC. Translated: CASRKQTGTRGETQYF.

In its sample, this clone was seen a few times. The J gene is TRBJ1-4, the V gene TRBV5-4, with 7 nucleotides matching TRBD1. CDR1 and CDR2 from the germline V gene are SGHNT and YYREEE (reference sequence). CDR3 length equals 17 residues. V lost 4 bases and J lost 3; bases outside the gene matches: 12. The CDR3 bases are TGTGCCAGCAGCACGAAAACAGGGGTCGCGGCTAATGAAAAACTGTTTTTT. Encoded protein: CASSTKTGVAANEKLFF. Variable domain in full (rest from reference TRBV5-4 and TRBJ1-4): ETGVTQSPTHLIKTRGQQVTLRCSSQSGHNTVSWYQQALGQGPQFIFQYYREEENGRGNFPPRFSGLQFPNYSSELNVNALELDDSALYLCASSTKTGVAANEKLFFGSGTQLSVL.

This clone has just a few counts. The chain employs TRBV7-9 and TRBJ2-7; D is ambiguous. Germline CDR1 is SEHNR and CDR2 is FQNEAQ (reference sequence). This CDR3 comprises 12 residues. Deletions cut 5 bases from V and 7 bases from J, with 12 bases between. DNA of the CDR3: TGTGCCAGCAGCCGTTCCTACGAGGAGCAGTACTTC. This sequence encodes CASSRSYEEQYF.

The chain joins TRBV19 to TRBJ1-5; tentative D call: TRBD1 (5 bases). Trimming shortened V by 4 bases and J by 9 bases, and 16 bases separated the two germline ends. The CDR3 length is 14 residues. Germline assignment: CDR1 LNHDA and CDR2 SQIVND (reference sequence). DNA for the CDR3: TGTGCCAGTAGTAAGTTAGGGGCACGGTGGCCCCAGCATTTT. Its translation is CASSKLGARWPQHF.

CDR3 sequence (DNA): TGCGCCAGCAGTGAAGGGGGCCGGGAAAAACTGTTTTTT. It is translated as CASSEGGREKLFF. The chain joins TRBV10-1 to TRBJ1-4, with TRBD1 matching over 7 bases. There are 13 residues in the CDR3. V lost 3 bases and J lost 8; bases outside the gene matches: 3. Germline V lookup: CDR1 WNHNN, CDR2 SYGVQD (reference sequence).

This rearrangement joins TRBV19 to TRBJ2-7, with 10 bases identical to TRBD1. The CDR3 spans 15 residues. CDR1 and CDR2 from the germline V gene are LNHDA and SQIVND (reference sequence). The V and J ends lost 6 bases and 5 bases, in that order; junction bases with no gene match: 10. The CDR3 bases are TGTGCCAGTAGCGCCTTGGGACAGGGGTCCCACGAGCAGTACTTC. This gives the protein CASSALGQGSHEQYF.

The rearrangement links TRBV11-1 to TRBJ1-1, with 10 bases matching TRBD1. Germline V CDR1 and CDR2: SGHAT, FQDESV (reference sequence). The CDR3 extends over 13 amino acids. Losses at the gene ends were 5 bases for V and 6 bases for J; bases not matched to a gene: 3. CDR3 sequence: CASSPTGGSEAFF. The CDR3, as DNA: TGTGCCAGCAGCCCGACAGGGGGCTCTGAAGCTTTCTTT.

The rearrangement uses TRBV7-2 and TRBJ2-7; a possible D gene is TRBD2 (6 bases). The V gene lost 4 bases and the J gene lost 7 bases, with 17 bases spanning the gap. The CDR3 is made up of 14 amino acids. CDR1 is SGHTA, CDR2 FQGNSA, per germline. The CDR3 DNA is TGTGCCAGCAGCTCGGGACTCCAGTCAGGGGAGCAGTACTTC. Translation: CASSSGLQSGEQYF.

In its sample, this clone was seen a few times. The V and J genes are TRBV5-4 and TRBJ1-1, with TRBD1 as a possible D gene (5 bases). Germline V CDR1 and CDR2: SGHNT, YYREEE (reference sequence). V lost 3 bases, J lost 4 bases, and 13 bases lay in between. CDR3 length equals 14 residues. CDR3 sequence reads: CASSSNRYGTEAFF. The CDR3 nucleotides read TGTGCCAGCAGCTCGAACAGGTACGGCACTGAAGCTTTCTTT.